Listed here are 27 T cell receptor beta chains from one sample, sequenced in a study of blood T cell repertoires in COVID-19. Sequencing was performed with immunoSEQ multiplex PCR; in TCRdb, only in-frame clones are kept and a portion is missing. The sample lists about 55,000 clones; roughly four fifths were seen once. Sequenced sample: peripheral blood. The receptors here all came from an elderly man with COVID-19, enrolled during active disease.

This chain links TRBV28 with TRBJ1-6; the match to TRBD1 covers 8 bases. Germline loops: CDR1 MDHEN, CDR2 SYDVKM. V shed 5 bases, J shed 8 bases, and the junction held 2 bases outside the gene matches. The length of the CDR3 is 13 residues. The CDR3, as DNA: TGTGCCAGCAGTGCGGACAGGGATTCACCCCTCCACTTT. Amino acid sequence: CASSADRDSPLHF.

V and J are TRBV11-2 and TRBJ1-1, with D hard to call. The V gene's germline CDR1 is SGHAT and CDR2 FQNNGV. This CDR3 region has 14 residues. Trimming pared 1 base from V and 1 base from J, leaving 7 bases between. The CDR3 DNA follows: TGTGCCAGCAGCTTAGGGTACGGGAACACTGAAGCTTTCTTT. This sequence encodes CASSLGYGNTEAFF.

This clone was counted a few times. This chain uses TRBV4-2 with TRBJ1-5, with D possibly matching TRBD1 (6 bases). V shed 0 bases and J shed 5 bases, with 17 bases lying between them. Germline V gene sequence: CDR1 LGHNA, CDR2 YNFKEQ. This CDR3 contains 17 residues. For the CDR3, the DNA is TGTGCCAGCAGCCAAGATACGCGGGGGGCGGGGGATCAGCCCCAGCATTTT. Amino acids: CASSQDTRGAGDQPQHF.

The rearrangement links TRBV6-6 to TRBJ1-1; tentative D call: TRBD1 (5 bases). The CDR3 is made up of 16 amino acids. The V end lost 8 bases, the J end lost 3 bases, and 22 bases lay between the germline ends. Germline V gene sequence: CDR1 MNHNY, CDR2 SVGAGI (reference sequence). As DNA, the CDR3 is TGTGCCAGCCGGAAAGGGTACGGGGGGAGGGACACTGAAGCTTTCTTT. Encoded protein: CASRKGYGGRDTEAFF.

V gene TRBV5-1 combines with J gene TRBJ2-7; tentatively, D is TRBD2 (5 bases). Germline V gene sequence: CDR1 SGHRS, CDR2 YFSETQ. This CDR3 has 15 amino acids. The ends were cut back, 4 bases at V and 7 bases at J, with 21 bases in the middle. CDR3 in amino acids: CASSPDPGPAAEQYF. The CDR3 DNA follows: TGCGCCAGCAGCCCGGACCCGGGCCCAGCGGCGGAGCAGTACTTC.

This sequence joins TRBV28 and TRBJ2-7; the D is unclear. Per germline, CDR1 MDHEN and CDR2 SYDVKM. The CDR3 is made up of 12 amino acids. V was clipped by 6 bases and J by 3 bases, with 9 bases between them. The CDR3 nucleotides read TGTGCCAGCAGCTCGGGTGACTACGAGCAGTACTTC. This codes for CASSSGDYEQYF.

This clone showed up just a few times. The V and J genes are TRBV29-1 and TRBJ2-2, with 8 bases identical to TRBD1. The CDR3 spans 13 residues. Germline assignment: CDR1 SQVTM and CDR2 ANQGSEA. Here the CDR3 DNA reads TGCGTTTCCGGGACAGGGAACACCGGGGAGCTGTTTTTT. It encodes CVSGTGNTGELFF.

V usage is TRBV3-1 (or the pseudogene TRBV3-2) and J usage is TRBJ2-5; 7 bases agree with TRBD1. Germline V gives CDR1 LGHDT, CDR2 YNNKEL (reference sequence). V shed 4 bases and J 5 bases; nucleotides not matched to a gene: 4. CDR3 length equals 13 residues. CDR3 in amino acids: CASSRQGPETQYF. Here the CDR3 DNA reads TGTGCCAGCAGCCGACAGGGCCCCGAGACCCAGTACTTC.

The chain is built from TRBV4-1 and TRBJ2-3; 13 bases line up with TRBD2. Trimming took 1 base from V and 1 from J; bases not matched to a gene: 17. CDR1 and CDR2 (germline): MGHRA, YSYEKL. CDR3 length equals 22 residues. The CDR3 bases are TGCGCCAGCAGCCAAGGGGGGCCGGGGACTAGCGGGAACTTCCTACGCACAGATACGCAGTATTTT. Translated: CASSQGGPGTSGNFLRTDTQYF.

The chain employs TRBV23-1 and TRBJ1-6; D possibly corresponds to TRBD1 (5 bases). TRBV23-1 is an ORF, with its function uncertain. V was pared by 2 bases and J by 2 bases, with 7 bases between. This CDR3 spans 15 amino acids. CDR3 sequence: CASSQPGAYNSPLHF. The CDR3 DNA sequence: TGCGCCAGCAGTCAACCGGGGGCCTATAATTCACCCCTCCACTTT.

This clone has just one count. This chain joins TRBV24-1 and TRBJ2-7; TRBD1 matches 7 bases. There are 14 residues in the CDR3. V lost 6 bases, J lost 5 bases, and 9 bases stayed unmatched. CDR1 is KGHDR and CDR2 is SFDVKD in the germline V gene. The CDR3 loop is CATSPQGSADEQYF. CDR3 DNA: TGTGCCACCAGTCCACAGGGGTCCGCGGACGAGCAGTACTTC.

CDR3 in amino acids: CASRPRGIREKLFF. The DNA of the CDR3 is TGTGCCAGTAGGCCCAGGGGTATCAGGGAAAAACTGTTTTTT. The chain has TRBV19 and TRBJ1-4; TRBD1 is a possible D gene (6 bases). Germline assignment: CDR1 LNHDA and CDR2 SQIVND (reference sequence). The CDR3 length is 14 residues. Trimming stripped 6 bases from V and 8 bases from J, with 16 bases between.

The chain links TRBV15 to TRBJ1-3; D unresolved. The CDR3 has 14 amino acids. Per germline, CDR1 LNHNV and CDR2 YYDKDF (reference sequence). Trimming stripped 5 bases from V and 0 bases from J, with 8 bases between. CDR3 residues: CATSPGFSGNTIYF. CDR3 coding DNA: TGTGCCACCAGCCCCGGTTTCTCTGGAAACACCATATATTTT.

This clone was seen only once. This rearrangement joins TRBV7-8 to TRBJ2-1; the D gene is possibly TRBD2 (7 bases). The CDR3 is 16 residues long. Germline V gives CDR1 SGHVS, CDR2 FQNEAQ. Trimming cost V 0 bases and J 2 bases, with 11 bases left between them. CDR3 sequence: CASSLATGGPYNEQFF. CDR3 bases: TGTGCCAGCAGCTTAGCGACGGGGGGCCCCTACAATGAGCAGTTCTTC.

The V and J genes are TRBV6-5 and TRBJ2-7; D is possibly TRBD2 (8 bases). Germline CDR1 MNHEY, CDR2 SVGAGI. V dropped 6 bases and J dropped 4 bases, with 13 bases sitting between them. This CDR3 has 13 residues. For the CDR3, the DNA is TGTGCCAGCAGCGGGAGGGGGCGGTACGAGCAGTACTTC. It translates to CASSGRGRYEQYF.

The V and J genes are TRBV29-1 and TRBJ2-1, with TRBD2 matching 9 bases. The CDR3 contains 15 residues. V lost 4 bases to trimming and J lost 0 bases; unmatched junction nucleotides: 4. Germline CDR1 is SQVTM and CDR2 is ANQGSEA. The CDR3 protein is CSVASGGSSYNEQFF. DNA for the CDR3: TGCAGCGTTGCGAGCGGGGGGAGCTCCTACAATGAGCAGTTCTTC.

This chain links TRBV14 with TRBJ2-7; 15 bases align to TRBD2. Germline V CDR1 and CDR2: SGHDN, FVKESK. The CDR3 sequence is 16 residues long. Unmatched junction bases numbered 6, after V lost 3 bases and J lost 6 bases. CDR3 sequence: CASSQWTSGGASEQYF. Written as DNA, the CDR3 is TGTGCCAGCAGCCAGTGGACTAGCGGGGGGGCCTCCGAGCAGTACTTC.

The genes are TRBV3-1 (or the pseudogene TRBV3-2) and TRBJ2-5, with 11 bases lining up with TRBD1. The CDR3 is 14 amino acids. Germline V gene lookup returns CDR1 LGHDT and CDR2 YNNKEL (reference sequence). Trimming cost V 5 bases and J 6 bases; bases outside gene matches: 5. CDR3 region: CASSGQGASKTQYF. CDR3 nucleotides: TGTGCCAGCAGCGGACAGGGGGCTTCGAAGACCCAGTACTTC.

A single count supports this clone. Its ends do not fully match the called genes, so a read error is possible. The rearrangement uses TRBV9 and TRBJ2-2, with 9 positions matching TRBD1. From germline, CDR1 is SGDLS and CDR2 YYNGEE. This CDR3 has 12 residues. The DNA of the CDR3 is TGTGCCAGCAGCAAAAGACAGGGGGGGCTGTTTTTT. Translated, it gives CASSKRQGGLFF. The full variable domain, with the rest looked up from reference TRBV9 and TRBJ2-2, is DSGVTQTPKHLITATGQRVTLRCSPRSGDLSVYWYQQSLDQGLQFLIQYYNGEERAKGNILERFSAQQFPDLHSELNLSSLELGDSALYFCASSKRQGGLFFGEGSRLTVL.

This clone has only one observation. The rearrangement joins TRBV9 to TRBJ2-2; TRBD1 might be the D (5 bases). This CDR3 is built from 16 residues. CDR1 is SGDLS and CDR2 is YYNGEE in the germline V gene. Trimming left V 1 base short and J 1 base short, with 11 bases between. CDR3 in DNA: TGTGCCAGCAGCGTACAAGGGCAGGGGAACACCGGGGAGCTGTTTTTT. Its protein is CASSVQGQGNTGELFF.

The rearrangement links TRBV5-4 to TRBJ1-1; a weak D match, TRBD1 (5 bases). V was cut by 0 bases and J by 11 bases, with 11 bases left in between. The CDR3 contains 12 residues. CDR1 is SGHNT, CDR2 YYREEE, per germline (reference sequence). The CDR3 region is CASSLAGEVAFF. The CDR3 nucleotides are TGTGCCAGCAGCTTGGCGGGGGAGGTGGCTTTCTTT.

V gene TRBV5-1 combines with J gene TRBJ1-2, with a possible D match to TRBD1 (5 bases). The V end was cut by 0 bases, the J end by 4 bases, with 16 bases between. This CDR3 spans 16 amino acids. The germline CDR1 and CDR2 sequences are SGHRS and YFSETQ. CDR3 bases: TGCGCCAGCAGCTTGGTCGCGCAGGCTAGGGGCTATGGCTACACCTTC. Its protein product is CASSLVAQARGYGYTF.

Only one count was recorded for this clone. The chain is built from TRBV19 and TRBJ2-3; 7 bases agree with TRBD2. This CDR3 contains 13 residues. The V and J ends lost 6 bases and 5 bases, in that order; junction bases with no gene match: 5. Germline CDR1 is LNHDA and CDR2 is SQIVND (reference sequence). The CDR3 sequence: CASRGRAGDTQYF. CDR3 DNA sequence: TGTGCCAGTAGGGGGAGGGCCGGAGATACGCAGTATTTT.

The chain joins TRBV3-1 (or the pseudogene TRBV3-2) to TRBJ2-6, with 7 bases aligning to TRBD2. The CDR3 sequence is 16 residues long. V dropped 7 bases and J dropped 1; count of bases not matched to a gene: 7. Germline values: CDR1 LGHDT, CDR2 YNNKEL (reference sequence). CDR3 sequence reads: CASTISGVSGANVLTF. Written as DNA, the CDR3 is TGTGCCAGCACCATCAGCGGGGTTTCTGGGGCCAACGTCCTGACTTTC.

The V gene is TRBV29-1, the J gene TRBJ1-5; D is possibly TRBD1 (5 bases). V was cut by 6 bases and J by 2 bases, with 17 bases left in between. CDR3 length: 15 amino acids. Germline CDR1 and CDR2: SQVTM and ANQGSEA. CDR3 sequence reads: CSVALTGGGNQPQHF. DNA of the CDR3: TGCAGCGTCGCTTTAACCGGGGGTGGCAATCAGCCCCAGCATTTT. The complete variable domain, with remaining parts taken from reference TRBV29-1 and TRBJ1-5, reads SAVISQKPSRDICQRGTSLTIQCQVDSQVTMMFWYRQQPGQSLTLIATANQGSEATYESGFVIDKFPISRPNLTFSTLTVSNMSPEDSSIYLCSVALTGGGNQPQHFGDGTRLSIL.

The chain recombines TRBV11-2 with TRBJ2-5, with D uncertain. CDR3 size: 14 residues. V shed 5 bases and J shed 4 bases, with 14 bases lying between them. Looked up from germline, CDR1 is SGHAT and CDR2 is FQNNGV. The CDR3 reads CASSGQSGRETQYF. Here the CDR3 DNA reads TGTGCCAGCAGCGGGCAGTCTGGTCGAGAGACCCAGTACTTC.

V gene TRBV19 combines with J gene TRBJ1-6; no firm D call. Per germline, CDR1 LNHDA and CDR2 SQIVND (reference sequence). The CDR3 extends over 14 amino acids. V shed 10 bases and J shed 1 base, with 11 bases lying between them. The CDR3, as DNA: TGTGCCACAGCCCCGGAGTCCTATAATTCACCCCTCCACTTT. It yields the protein CATAPESYNSPLHF.